This entry lists 19 T cell receptor beta chains sequenced from one sample in a study of CD8 T cells in ankylosing spondylitis. Study outcomes and limitations: Roughly eight highly homologous variants formed a TCR beta motif that appeared characteristic of ankylosing spondylitis blood.

MiXCR was run by TCRdb on the 5' RACE reads, yielding one entry per CDR3 protein. Seen here are more than 650,000 distinct CDR3 sequences, approximately 12% observed once, and the top ten hold about 0.49%. No antigen has been identified for these receptors. The sample consisted of blood, either unsorted or a sorted T cell fraction (not recorded which). The receptors were gathered from a male donor with ankylosing spondylitis.

The chain is built from TRBV5-1 and TRBJ1-1, with TRBD1 matching 7 bases. The CDR3 contains 16 residues. V was clipped by 4 bases and J by 4 bases; unmatched bases: 13. CDR1 is SGHRS and CDR2 is YFSETQ in the germline V gene. CDR3 bases: TGCGCCAGCAGCCCATCGAGGGGGCTCCCGGGCACTGAAGCTTTCTTT. This codes for CASSPSRGLPGTEAFF.

In this sample, this clonotype turned up many times. The chain combines TRBV7-3 with TRBJ2-7; the D gene could be TRBD1 or TRBD2 (5 bases each). There are 14 residues in the CDR3. Germline V CDR1 and CDR2: SGHTA, FQGTGA. V lost 5 bases and J lost 6, with 17 bases in between. In DNA form, the CDR3 reads TGTGCCAGCAGCCTCTCGGGGCTAGCCGGCGAGCAGTACTTC. This translates into CASSLSGLAGEQYF.

Ten or more counts support this clonotype. The chain joins TRBV5-1 to TRBJ1-2, with 7 bases fitting TRBD1. This CDR3 region has 14 residues. V shed 4 bases, J shed 6 bases, and the junction held 9 bases outside the gene matches. The germline CDR1 and CDR2 sequences are SGHRS and YFSETQ. CDR3 amino acids: CASSPDRVMNGYTF. The CDR3 coding sequence is TGCGCCAGCAGCCCTGACAGGGTGATGAATGGCTACACCTTC.

The gene calls are TRBV4-3 and TRBJ2-1, with 11 nucleotides matching TRBD1. The germline V gene has CDR1 LGHNA and CDR2 YSLEER. This CDR3 has 14 residues. Trimming at V came to 3 bases and at J to 9 bases, leaving 4 bases not matched to a gene. Written as DNA, the CDR3 is TGCGCCAGCAGCCACCGGGACAGGGGGATTGAGCAGTTCTTC. This codes for CASSHRDRGIEQFF.

This clonotype has at least ten counts. The V call is TRBV12-3 or TRBV12-4, the J call TRBJ2-7; a possible D gene is TRBD2 (6 bases). Between the trimmed V and J ends, which lost 5 bases and 9 bases, there was a span of 20 bases. There are 14 residues in the CDR3. The chain's CDR3 is CASSRDGGLRGQYF. CDR3 in DNA: TGTGCCAGCAGTCGGGACGGAGGGTTAAGGGGGCAGTACTTC.

This clonotype turned up a few times. This chain uses TRBV5-6 with TRBJ2-7; 8 nucleotides agree with TRBD2. V was pared by 6 bases and J by 6 bases, with 11 bases of the junction left unmatched. CDR1 and CDR2 (germline): SGHDT, YYEEEE. This CDR3 has 14 amino acids. The CDR3 coding sequence is TGTGCCAGCACCCTAAGGGGGGCGGGGGGCGAGCAGTACTTC. Encoded protein: CASTLRGAGGEQYF.

This clonotype was detected a few times. The chain joins TRBV20-1 to TRBJ2-5; D may correspond to TRBD1 or TRBD2 (5 bases each). The germline gives CDR1 DFQATT, CDR2 SNEGSKA (reference sequence). Between the trimmed V and J ends, which lost 3 bases and 0 bases, there was a span of 8 bases. The CDR3 totals 13 residues. This chain's CDR3 is CSASGTDQETQYF. The CDR3 DNA reads as TGCAGTGCTAGCGGGACCGACCAAGAGACCCAGTACTTC.

The V and J genes are TRBV7-2 and TRBJ1-2; 9 nucleotides match TRBD1. The CDR3 loop spans 15 amino acids. CDR1 is SGHTA and CDR2 is FQGNSA in the germline V gene. Trimming cost V 5 bases and J 7 bases; bases outside gene matches: 11. CDR3 protein: CASSTPPEQGAGYTF. DNA of the CDR3: TGTGCCAGCAGCACGCCTCCGGAACAGGGGGCTGGCTACACCTTC.

This clonotype has only a few counts. The chain combines TRBV3-1 with TRBJ2-7, with 7 bases fitting TRBD1. Unmatched junction bases numbered 9, after V lost 4 bases and J lost 0 bases. Germline CDR1 is LGHDT and CDR2 is YNNKEL (reference sequence). This CDR3 has 16 amino acids. The CDR3: CASSRFRQGASYEQYF. CDR3 DNA: TGTGCCAGCAGCCGTTTTAGACAGGGAGCCTCCTACGAGCAGTACTTC.

There are a few counts of this clonotype. J is TRBJ2-5 and V is TRBV24-1; no reliable D call. The CDR3 has 12 residues. Between the trimmed V and J ends, which lost 3 bases and 4 bases, there was a span of 5 bases. CDR1 and CDR2 (germline): KGHDR, SFDVKD. The CDR3 coding sequence is TGTGCCACCAGTGATAATATAGAGACCCAGTACTTC. It codes for CATSDNIETQYF.

This clonotype was found a few times. The rearrangement links TRBV18 to TRBJ1-2, with unresolved D. The CDR3 is 14 amino acids. Trimming stripped 1 base from V and 4 bases from J, with 10 bases between. Germline assignment: CDR1 KGHSH and CDR2 LQKENI. The CDR3 protein is CASSPQRQTYGYTF. The CDR3 DNA follows: TGTGCCAGCTCACCACAGCGGCAGACCTATGGCTACACCTTC.

Ten or more counts support this clonotype. The chain is built from TRBV20-1 and TRBJ1-5, with TRBD1 as a possible D gene (6 bases). V was trimmed by 6 bases and J by 5 bases, leaving 14 bases between them. CDR1 and CDR2 from the germline V gene are DFQATT and SNEGSKA (reference sequence). The CDR3 length is 13 residues. This CDR3 is CSAGGQPHQPQHF. The CDR3 DNA follows: TGCAGTGCCGGGGGGCAACCTCATCAGCCCCAGCATTTT.

This chain uses TRBV12-3 or TRBV12-4 with TRBJ1-3; D call uncertain. The CDR3 is made up of 14 amino acids. The V gene lost 5 bases and the J gene lost 0 bases, with 8 bases spanning the gap. The DNA of the CDR3 is TGTGCCAGCAGTAGGGCTCCCTCTGGAAACACCATATATTTT. Translating gives CASSRAPSGNTIYF.

The chain uses TRBV7-2 and TRBJ2-1; possibly TRBD2 for D (6 bases). Germline CDR1 is SGHTA and CDR2 is FQGNSA. Deletions cut 8 bases from V and 13 bases from J, with 24 bases between. CDR3 length: 14 residues. The chain's CDR3 is CASGVRDSRRSQFF. Written as DNA, the CDR3 is TGTGCCAGCGGCGTAAGGGACTCCCGTCGAAGTCAGTTCTTC.

Many counts were recorded for this clonotype. The genes are TRBV7-3 and TRBJ2-3; D may be TRBD1 (6 bases). CDR1 is SGHTA, CDR2 FQGTGA, per germline. Trimming removed 2 bases from V and 4 bases from J, with 10 bases in between. There are 14 residues in the CDR3. The CDR3 loop reads CASSLAGVADTQYF. The CDR3 DNA reads TGTGCCAGCAGCTTAGCAGGGGTGGCAGATACGCAGTATTTT. Full variable domain (remainder filled in from reference TRBV7-3 and TRBJ2-3): GAGVSQTPSNKVTEKGKYVELRCDPISGHTALYWYRQSLGQGPEFLIYFQGTGAADDSGLPNDRFFAVRPEGSVSTLKIQRTERGDSAVYLCASSLAGVADTQYFGPGTRLTVL.

This clonotype has more than one count but fewer than ten. The V gene is TRBV12-3 or TRBV12-4, the J gene TRBJ1-4; no definite D call. The V end was cut by 6 bases, the J end by 6 bases, with 11 bases between. The length of the CDR3 is 13 residues. The CDR3 DNA reads TGTGCCAGCAGCTCAGATTCGTATGAAAAACTGTTTTTT. Residues: CASSSDSYEKLFF.

The chain uses TRBV5-1 and TRBJ2-3, with TRBD2 matching 8 bases. The CDR3 has 16 residues. Germline CDR1 SGHRS, CDR2 YFSETQ. The V segment lost 3 bases and the J segment 2 bases; nucleotides outside the gene matches: 8. CDR3 in amino acids: CASSSRLALITDTQYF. The DNA of the CDR3 is TGCGCCAGCAGCTCCCGACTAGCGCTCATCACAGATACGCAGTATTTT.

The genes are TRBV5-1 and TRBJ2-7; weak D call: TRBD1 (6 bases). The CDR3 totals 16 residues. V lost 5 bases to trimming and J lost 3 bases, with 21 bases between them. The germline V gene has CDR1 SGHRS and CDR2 YFSETQ. The CDR3 DNA reads TGCGCCAGCAGGCCGGTGGACCGGGACATTTTCTACGAGCAGTACTTC. Translation gives CASRPVDRDIFYEQYF.

The rearrangement joins TRBV30 to TRBJ1-5; D gene ambiguous. The CDR3 runs to 13 residues. Deletions cut 0 bases from V and 3 bases from J, with 6 bases between. Germline loops: CDR1 GTSNPN, CDR2 SVGIG (reference sequence). CDR3 nucleotides: TGTGCCTGGAGTGTGGAGTACAATCAGCCCCAGCATTTT. Translation: CAWSVEYNQPQHF. The complete variable domain, with remaining parts taken from reference TRBV30 and TRBJ1-5, reads SQTIHQWPATLVQPVGSPLSLECTVEGTSNPNLYWYRQAAGRGLQLLFYSVGIGQISSEVPQNLSASRPQDRQFILSSKKLLLSDSGFYLCAWSVEYNQPQHFGDGTRLSIL.